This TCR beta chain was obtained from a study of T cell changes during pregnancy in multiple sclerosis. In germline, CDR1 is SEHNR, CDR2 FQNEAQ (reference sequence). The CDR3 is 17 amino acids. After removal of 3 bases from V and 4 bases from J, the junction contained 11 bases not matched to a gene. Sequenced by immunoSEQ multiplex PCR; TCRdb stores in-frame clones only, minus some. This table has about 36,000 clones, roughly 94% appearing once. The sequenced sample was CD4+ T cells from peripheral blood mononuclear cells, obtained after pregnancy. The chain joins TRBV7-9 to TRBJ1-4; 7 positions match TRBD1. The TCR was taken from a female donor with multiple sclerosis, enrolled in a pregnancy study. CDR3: CASSFRGQPGSNEKLFF. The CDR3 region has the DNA TGTGCCAGCAGCTTTAGGGGACAGCCAGGAAGTAATGAAAAACTGTTTTTT.